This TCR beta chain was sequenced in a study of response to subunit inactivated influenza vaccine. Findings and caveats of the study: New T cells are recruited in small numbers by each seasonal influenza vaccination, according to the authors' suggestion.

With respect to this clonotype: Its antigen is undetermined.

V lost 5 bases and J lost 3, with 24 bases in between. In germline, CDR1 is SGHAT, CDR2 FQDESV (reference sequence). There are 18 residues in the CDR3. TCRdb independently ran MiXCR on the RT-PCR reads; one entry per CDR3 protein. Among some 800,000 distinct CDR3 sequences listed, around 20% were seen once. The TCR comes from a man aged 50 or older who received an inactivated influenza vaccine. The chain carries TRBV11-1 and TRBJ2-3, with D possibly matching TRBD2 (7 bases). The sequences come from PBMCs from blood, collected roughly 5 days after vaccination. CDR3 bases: TGTGCCAGCAGCCGCCCCGAGGGGGTAGCGGGTTGGACAGATACGCAGTATTTT. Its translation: CASSRPEGVAGWTDTQYF.